The 5 T cell receptor beta chains listed next were all sequenced from one sample in a study of glioma-infiltrating T cells. TCR alpha and beta CDR3 regions were amplified from RNA using iRepertoire nested multiplex PCR. TCRdb re-called the multiplex PCR reads with MiXCR, one entry per CDR3 protein. The table lists more than 300,000 distinct CDR3 sequences, roughly two fifths of them singletons. The sample taken for sequencing was glioma tissue, nonneoplastic brain tissue, or PBMCs (not recorded which). Receptors originate from a human donor with low-grade glioma or glioblastoma, undergoing nonglioma brain surgery, or in good health (not recorded which).

This clonotype came up once. This sequence joins TRBV19 and TRBJ2-1; possibly TRBD1 or TRBD2 for D (5 bases each). Germline values: CDR1 LNHDA, CDR2 SQIVND (reference sequence). CDR3 size: 14 residues. The V and J ends lost 5 bases and 10 bases respectively, with 18 bases between them. CDR3 sequence reads: CASSPGRSVDEQFF. As DNA, the CDR3 is TGTGCCAGTAGTCCGGGACGGTCCGTTGACGAGCAGTTCTTC.

Concerning this clonotype: It may be a read error: a sequence one base away is much more abundant. The chain has TRBV27 and TRBJ2-1, with D tentatively TRBD2 (5 bases). The CDR3 has 18 residues. Germline V lookup: CDR1 MNHEY, CDR2 SMNVEV (reference sequence). V was shortened by 5 bases and J by 13 bases, with 33 bases between the two germline ends. CDR3 residues: CASSRTGITRFIQETQFF. As DNA, the CDR3 is TGTGCCAGCAGTCGAACCGGGATAACTCGATTTATCCAAGAGACCCAGTTCTTC.

V is TRBV7-2 and J is TRBJ2-1, with 7 bases that match TRBD2. Germline values: CDR1 SGHTA, CDR2 FQGNSA. The CDR3 contains 15 residues. The trim removed 5 bases at V and 7 bases at J, leaving 11 bases unmatched. The CDR3 loop reads CASSVSSVGGNEQFF. CDR3 nucleotide sequence: TGTGCCAGCAGCGTCTCTAGCGTCGGGGGGAATGAGCAGTTCTTC.

The chain combines TRBV27 with TRBJ2-3; D call uncertain. V was shortened by 6 bases and J by 8 bases, with 21 bases between the two germline ends. This CDR3 is 15 amino acids long. Germline V lookup: CDR1 MNHEY, CDR2 SMNVEV (reference sequence). The CDR3 DNA reads as TGTGCCAGCAGCCGCTCTAATGGGGTAGCTGGTACGCAGTATTTT. Its protein product is CASSRSNGVAGTQYF.

Comments on this clonotype: A read error may account for a junction end that differs from germline. The V call is TRBV6-4, the J call TRBJ1-1; 7 positions match TRBD1. Germline CDR1 is MRHNA and CDR2 is SNTAGT. There are 14 residues in the CDR3. The CDR3 here is CASSLTGENTEASF. As DNA, the CDR3 is TGTGCCAGCAGCTTAACAGGGGAGAACACTGAAGCTTCCTTT.